This TCR beta chain was documented in a study of blood T cell repertoires in COVID-19. As for the study in general: Material from acute and convalescent COVID-19 was sourced from the United States, Italy and Spain. Sources were T cells, B-cell-depleted T cells, or PBMCs; the material itself was cDNA or gDNA.

This CDR3 comprises 15 residues. Trimming took 0 bases from V and 6 from J, leaving 15 bases between them. Germline CDR1 and CDR2: LGHNA and YNFKEQ. Methods used by the authors: Reference gene primer amplification in the assay estimated nucleated cell counts. The data were produced by immunoSEQ multiplex PCR, yet TCRdb's version contains in-frame clones alone and is incomplete. V, J and clone size are those of that table, while D and trimming were read from the DNA. The sample has around 68,000 clones, over 70% seen once. The chain has TRBV4-2 and TRBJ2-7, with D perhaps TRBD2 (5 bases). The TCR sequence derives from a human donor in a cohort sampled during active COVID-19. Sample: peripheral blood. The CDR3 region is CASSQDMTKSIEQYF. In DNA, the CDR3 is TGTGCCAGCAGCCAAGATATGACTAAATCCATCGAGCAGTACTTC.